This T cell receptor (beta chain) was recovered during a study of response to subunit inactivated influenza vaccine listed by TCRdb under 2018. Describing the broader study: Deep quantitative T cell receptor repertoire profiling was used in the study to track responses to a trivalent subunit inactivated influenza vaccine.

Broad study findings and their caveats: The authors suggested that each seasonal influenza vaccination may recruit only a limited number of new T cells.

Comment on this clonotype: It has no known antigen specificity. Nothing much larger sits one base from this clone, and base qualities are not available.

Trimming costs V 0 bases and J 9 bases, and their ends lie 15 bases apart. From the cysteine through the phenylalanine, the CDR3 covers 15 amino acids. CDR3 DNA is the only sequence kept; it has 45 bases, read in frame from the first base. CDR1 and CDR2 are read off the germline V gene as LGHNA and YSLEER. To prepare the library, RT-PCR was applied. Sequencing relied on an Illumina HiSeq 2500. The public reads were run again by TCRdb, first through fastp at Q25 and then through MiXCR, and only productive beta chains were kept. For every CDR3 protein sequence, its rows merge into one entry that carries the most common genes and DNA. For this sample there are around 760,000 distinct CDR3 sequences; approximately 15% appear just once. Clones ranked in the top ten supply 5.5% to 7% of the sample.

The rearrangement combines TRBV4-3 with TRBJ1-5; TRBD1 is possibly the D segment (6 matching bases). Sequenced here: PBMCs from blood, sampled 14 days before vaccination. This receptor was taken from a man aged 45 to 65 who received an inactivated influenza vaccine. Donor details come from another sample of the same person, matched by shared clones. The nucleotide sequence is given as TGCGCCAGCAGCCAAGATGTAACAGGGAAAGGGCCCCAGCATTTT. Its coded protein is CASSQDVTGKGPQHF.